Below are 5 T cell receptor beta chains sequenced from a single sample in a study of blood T cell repertoires in COVID-19 (TCRdb year 2020). Library construction relied on the immunoSEQ multiplex PCR assay. TCRdb stores this immuneACCESS table with in-frame sequences only. Part of the clones is absent; in the studies checked, under half of the shortfall reflects unresolved V genes, and no reason is known for the rest. This sample lists some 74,000 clones; roughly three quarters were detected once. In total, the top ten clones hold roughly 15% of the sample. Sequencing input: peripheral blood. These TCRs come from an older man with active or convalescent COVID-19.

This sequence joins TRBV30 and TRBJ2-3, with D perhaps TRBD1 (6 bases). This CDR3 region has 11 residues. CDR1 GTSNPN and CDR2 SVGIG come from the germline V gene (reference sequence). V gave up 2 bases and J gave up 11 bases, with 11 bases separating them. CDR3 amino acids: CAWSLTRGQYF. Here the CDR3 DNA reads TGTGCCTGGAGTCTTACCAGGGGGCAGTATTTT.

V gene TRBV12-3 or TRBV12-4 combines with J gene TRBJ1-5; no reliable D call. The CDR3 has 12 residues. This CDR3 is CVAGEMGQPQHF. The CDR3 DNA follows: TGTGTCGCGGGAGAAATGGGACAGCCCCAGCATTTT.

The chain employs TRBV12-3 or TRBV12-4 and TRBJ2-1; a possible D gene is TRBD1 (5 bases). The CDR3 is made up of 11 amino acids. Trimming took off 8 bases at V and 6 bases at J, with 8 bases between the two ends. This CDR3 is CASARVNEQFF. The DNA for the CDR3 is TGTGCCAGCGCCAGGGTCAATGAGCAGTTCTTC.

J is TRBJ2-5 and V is TRBV6-5; the D gene is possibly TRBD1 (5 bases). The CDR3 sequence is 15 residues long. The germline V gene encodes CDR1 MNHEY and CDR2 SVGAGI. With 8 bases removed from V and 1 base from J, the gap between germline ends came to 17 bases. CDR3 in DNA: TGTGCCAGCTCGCTGATCCAGGGCCCCCAAGAGACCCAGTACTTC. It encodes CASSLIQGPQETQYF.

The chain joins TRBV3-1 (or the pseudogene TRBV3-2) to TRBJ2-1, with D unclear. Germline CDR1 LGHDT, CDR2 YNNKEL (reference sequence). Deletions cut 1 base from V and 4 bases from J, with 17 bases between. The CDR3 is made up of 17 amino acids. The CDR3 here is CASSQGFESEVYNEQFF. CDR3 nucleotide sequence: TGTGCCAGCAGCCAAGGATTCGAGTCCGAGGTATACAATGAGCAGTTCTTC.